This passage covers 27 T cell receptor beta chains from one sample sequenced in a study of cytomegalovirus exposure and HLA in healthy donors. PCR employed 60 Vbeta and 13 Jbeta primers. The protocol was immunoSEQ multiplex PCR, while the TCRdb copy is restricted to in-frame clones and leaves out a portion. The sample has 90,000 to 120,000 clones; 65% to 85% are singletons. The specimen sequenced was PBMCs. Every receptor here comes from a man younger than 35 in good health and CMV-seronegative.

The chain combines TRBV5-1 with TRBJ1-1; a possible D gene is TRBD1 (6 bases). Trimming removed 4 bases from V and 4 bases from J, with 11 bases in between. CDR1 is SGHRS, CDR2 YFSETQ, per germline. This CDR3 comprises 13 residues. CDR3 coding DNA: TGCGCCAGCAGCCCAGGGGTCGGCACTGAAGCTTTCTTT. This sequence encodes CASSPGVGTEAFF.

This rearrangement joins TRBV6-1 to TRBJ2-1; no reliable D call. Germline CDR1 reads MNHNS; CDR2 reads SASEGT. V lost 2 bases, J lost 13 bases, and 12 bases lay in between. The CDR3 covers 12 residues. The CDR3 reads CASSEIQFIQFF. As DNA, the CDR3 is TGTGCCAGCAGTGAAATCCAGTTTATTCAGTTCTTC.

On this clone itself: At one end the junction does not follow the germline gene, possibly because of a read error. The J gene is TRBJ2-3, the V gene TRBV18; 7 nucleotides match TRBD1. The V gene's germline CDR1 is KGHSH and CDR2 LQKENI. This CDR3 comprises 13 residues. CDR3 nucleotides: TGTGCCAGCTCACCAATCGGGACAGCTACGCAGTATTTT. This translates into CASSPIGTATQYF.

V and J are TRBV5-6 and TRBJ1-1; a weak D match, TRBD1 (6 bases). Germline loops: CDR1 SGHDT, CDR2 YYEEEE. The CDR3 contains 15 residues. Trimming took off 2 bases at V and 4 bases at J, with 15 bases between the two ends. The CDR3 reads CASSFLVGRGTEAFF. In DNA form, the CDR3 reads TGTGCCAGCAGCTTTTTGGTCGGCAGGGGCACTGAAGCTTTCTTT.

The V and J genes are TRBV7-3 and TRBJ1-6; 7 bases are a match to TRBD1. Germline trimming cut 5 bases from V and 8 bases from J; bases unmatched to any gene: 6. This CDR3 contains 14 residues. Germline-derived CDR1 and CDR2 are SGHTA and FQGTGA. The CDR3 loop is CASSAGTDYSPLHF. The CDR3 nucleotides read TGTGCCAGCAGCGCCGGGACAGATTATTCACCCCTCCACTTT.

In this sample, this clone turned up once. The chain links TRBV28 to TRBJ1-1; the D gene is possibly TRBD1 (6 bases). Per germline, CDR1 MDHEN and CDR2 SYDVKM. The V end lost 3 bases, the J end lost 1 base, and 15 bases lay between the germline ends. This CDR3 region has 16 residues. CDR3 sequence (DNA): TGTGCCAGCAGTTTCGGGGGGCTGGTAGCGAACACTGAAGCTTTCTTT. Amino acid sequence: CASSFGGLVANTEAFF.

This chain uses TRBV14 with TRBJ1-1; 8 bases fit TRBD1. The length of the CDR3 is 15 residues. Germline CDR1 reads SGHDN; CDR2 reads FVKESK. With V trimmed by 2 bases and J by 1 base, 3 bases remained unmatched. The CDR3 loop is CASSQRTGRNTEAFF. The CDR3 DNA reads TGTGCCAGCAGCCAAAGGACAGGGAGGAACACTGAAGCTTTCTTT. The full variable domain, rest sourced from reference TRBV14 and TRBJ1-1, is EAGVTQFPSHSVIEKGQTVTLRCDPISGHDNLYWYRRVMGKEIKFLLHFVKESKQDESGMPNNRFLAERTGGTYSTLKVQPAELEDSGVYFCASSQRTGRNTEAFFGQGTRLTVV.

V gene TRBV7-2 combines with J gene TRBJ2-1, with TRBD2 matching over 11 bases. J lost 9 bases, V lost 4 bases, and 8 bases had no gene match. Germline V lookup: CDR1 SGHTA, CDR2 FQGNSA. The CDR3 contains 15 residues. The CDR3 coding sequence is TGTGCCAGCAGCTCCCAGTTAGCGGGGGGGGGTGAGCAGTTCTTC. This encodes CASSSQLAGGGEQFF. The full variable domain, rest sourced from reference TRBV7-2 and TRBJ2-1, is GAGVSQSPSNKVTEKGKDVELRCDPISGHTALYWYRQSLGQGLEFLIYFQGNSAPDKSGLPSDRFSAERTGGSVSTLTIQRTQQEDSAVYLCASSSQLAGGGEQFFGPGTRLTVL.

V gene TRBV29-1 combines with J gene TRBJ2-7; the D is unclear. The CDR3 has 10 amino acids. Germline V gene sequence: CDR1 SQVTM, CDR2 ANQGSEA. Trimming left V 6 bases short and J 3 bases short, with 6 bases between. The CDR3 coding sequence is TGCAGCGTGGCCGACTACGAGCAGTACTTC. Its protein product is CSVADYEQYF.

The chain combines TRBV7-2 with TRBJ1-2; TRBD1 aligns across 8 bases. Trimming at V came to 1 base and at J to 7 bases, leaving 14 bases not matched to a gene. CDR1 is SGHTA and CDR2 is FQGNSA in the germline V gene. This CDR3 is built from 17 residues. Here the CDR3 reads CASSLEDRAGGRSGYTF. CDR3 sequence (DNA): TGTGCCAGCAGCTTAGAAGACCGGGCAGGGGGCCGGAGTGGCTACACCTTC.

The CDR3 loop is CASSSTRGIQETQYF. The CDR3, as DNA: TGTGCCAGCAGCAGTACCAGGGGGATCCAAGAGACCCAGTACTTC. The V call is TRBV5-4, the J call TRBJ2-5; 7 nucleotides agree with TRBD1. This CDR3 is built from 15 residues. CDR1 is SGHNT, CDR2 YYREEE, per germline (reference sequence). Losses at the gene ends were 4 bases for V and 1 base for J; bases not matched to a gene: 7.

This clone was seen a single time. V gene TRBV10-3 combines with J gene TRBJ2-3, with TRBD1 matching 7 bases. Trimming removed 4 bases from V and 5 bases from J; junction bases left unmatched: 3. CDR3 length: 13 amino acids. Germline V CDR1 and CDR2: ENHRY, SYGVKD. The CDR3 bases are TGTGCCATCAGTGGACAGGGAGAAGATACGCAGTATTTT. It encodes CAISGQGEDTQYF.

This clone appeared a single time. This chain links TRBV6-5 with TRBJ1-4; TRBD1 might be the D (5 bases). V was cut by 5 bases and J by 8 bases, with 18 bases left in between. The CDR3 length is 15 residues. Looked up from germline, CDR1 is MNHEY and CDR2 is SVGAGI. The CDR3 DNA sequence: TGTGCCAGCAGTAATGTTCGGAGGGGAGGGGAAAAACTGTTTTTT. Protein sequence: CASSNVRRGGEKLFF.

The J gene is TRBJ2-7, the V gene TRBV11-2; D may be TRBD1 (6 bases). The germline gives CDR1 SGHAT, CDR2 FQNNGV. V dropped 5 bases and J dropped 9 bases, with 23 bases sitting between them. The CDR3 sequence is 15 residues long. CDR3 DNA sequence: TGTGCCAGCAGCGCCACAGGGTCCCTCACCCTAAGGCAGTACTTC. This codes for CASSATGSLTLRQYF.

This chain joins TRBV7-6 and TRBJ2-7; 7 bases align to TRBD1. Trimming cost V 0 bases and J 5 bases; bases outside gene matches: 10. The V gene's germline CDR1 is SGHVS and CDR2 FNYEAQ. The CDR3 has 16 amino acids. The CDR3 loop is CASSLATGTVTDEQYF. The CDR3 DNA reads as TGTGCCAGCAGCTTAGCAACCGGGACAGTGACAGACGAGCAGTACTTC.

Here the CDR3 DNA reads TGTGCCAACCCCCAGACAGGGGCCGACGAGCAGTACTTC. Protein: CANPQTGADEQYF. This rearrangement joins TRBV7-2 to TRBJ2-7; TRBD1 aligns across 8 bases. This CDR3 has 13 amino acids. Germline CDR1 reads SGHTA; CDR2 reads FQGNSA. Germline trimming cut 10 bases from V and 5 bases from J; bases unmatched to any gene: 10. Together with reference TRBV7-2 and TRBJ2-7, the CDR3 gives the full variable domain: GAGVSQSPSNKVTEKGKDVELRCDPISGHTALYWYRQSLGQGLEFLIYFQGNSAPDKSGLPSDRFSAERTGGSVSTLTIQRTQQEDSAVYLCANPQTGADEQYFGPGTRLTVT.

The genes are TRBV28 and TRBJ1-2, with a possible D match to TRBD1 (6 bases). The V gene's germline CDR1 is MDHEN and CDR2 SYDVKM. This CDR3 is 14 amino acids long. Trimming removed 4 bases from V and 4 bases from J, with 13 bases in between. The CDR3 DNA is TGTGCCAGCAGTTGGTCAGGGGCCGTCTATGGCTACACCTTC. Protein sequence: CASSWSGAVYGYTF.

The gene calls are TRBV6-6 and TRBJ1-5; a weak D match, TRBD1 (5 bases). The CDR3 runs 14 residues. Trimming left V 0 bases short and J 4 bases short, with 7 bases between. The germline V gene encodes CDR1 MNHNY and CDR2 SVGAGI (reference sequence). The CDR3 protein is CASSYSDTNQPQHF. The CDR3 DNA sequence: TGTGCCAGCAGTTACTCGGACACGAATCAGCCCCAGCATTTT.

The genes are TRBV6-5 and TRBJ2-1; weak D call: TRBD2 (6 bases). V lost 7 bases to trimming and J lost 7 bases, with 17 bases between them. Germline V gene data show CDR1 as MNHEY and CDR2 as SVGAGI. This CDR3 region has 14 residues. The CDR3 region is CASTPLGGRNEQFF. The DNA for the CDR3 is TGTGCCAGCACCCCGCTGGGGGGAAGAAATGAGCAGTTCTTC.

This rearrangement joins TRBV7-2 to TRBJ1-4; maybe TRBD1 (5 bases). The germline V and J ends were trimmed by 5 bases and 0 bases, with 13 bases remaining between them. The CDR3 length is 16 residues. CDR1 SGHTA and CDR2 FQGNSA come from the germline V gene. Here the CDR3 DNA reads TGTGCCAGCAGCCCCGGGGGGGGTGCAACTAATGAAAAACTGTTTTTT. Translation: CASSPGGGATNEKLFF.

The chain's CDR3 is CASSFNGGQNTIYF. Here the CDR3 DNA reads TGCGCCAGCAGCTTTAATGGCGGACAGAACACCATATATTTT. J is TRBJ1-3 and V is TRBV5-1, with a possible D match to TRBD1 (6 bases). V dropped 2 bases and J dropped 7 bases, with 13 bases sitting between them. Germline loops: CDR1 SGHRS, CDR2 YFSETQ. This CDR3 has 14 amino acids. Using reference TRBV5-1 and TRBJ1-3 for the parts outside the CDR3, the full variable domain is KAGVTQTPRYLIKTRGQQVTLSCSPISGHRSVSWYQQTPGQGLQFLFEYFSETQRNKGNFPGRFSGRQFSNSRSEMNVSTLELGDSALYLCASSFNGGQNTIYFGEGSWLTVV.

The chain employs TRBV6-1 and TRBJ2-7; 9 bases match TRBD2. Germline V gene sequence: CDR1 MNHNS, CDR2 SASEGT. The J segment lost 3 bases and the V segment lost 8 bases, leaving 11 bases of the junction unmatched. CDR3 length: 15 residues. CDR3 in DNA: TGTGCCAGCGGATCAATAGCGGGGGTAGACTACGAGCAGTACTTC. Its translation: CASGSIAGVDYEQYF.

The table lists this clone with a few counts. The V and J genes are TRBV6-1 and TRBJ1-5; TRBD1 matches at 8 bases. The CDR3 is made up of 15 amino acids. V shed 5 bases and J 2 bases; nucleotides not matched to a gene: 5. The germline V gene encodes CDR1 MNHNS and CDR2 SASEGT. The CDR3 sequence: CASSLTGEGNQPQHF. The CDR3 DNA follows: TGTGCCAGCAGTTTGACAGGGGAGGGCAATCAGCCCCAGCATTTT.

This chain joins TRBV4-3 and TRBJ2-1; D not certain. The CDR3 length is 14 residues. V lost 1 base, J lost 4 bases, and 8 bases lay in between. Looked up from germline, CDR1 is LGHNA and CDR2 is YSLEER. The CDR3, as DNA: TGCGCCAGCAGCCAAGGGGTACAGTACAATGAGCAGTTCTTC. Protein sequence: CASSQGVQYNEQFF.

Turning to this clone: Compared with germline, one end of the junction differs, possibly owing to a read error. The rearrangement joins TRBV4-2 to TRBJ1-2, with D hard to call. CDR3 length: 16 amino acids. CDR1 LGHNA and CDR2 YNFKEQ come from the germline V gene. The CDR3 loop reads CASSQGRPISNYGYPF. In DNA, the CDR3 is TGTGCCAGCAGCCAAGGACGGCCTATTAGCAACTATGGCTACCCCTTC.

For the CDR3, the DNA is TGTGCCTGGAGTCCCCCACCCACGAGCGGGGGGCCCCCCGAGCAGTACTTC. It is translated as CAWSPPPTSGGPPEQYF. The chain couples TRBV30 to TRBJ2-7; TRBD2 matches at 9 bases. CDR1 is GTSNPN and CDR2 is SVGIG in the germline V gene (reference sequence). The CDR3 loop spans 17 amino acids. Trimming at V came to 2 bases and at J to 6 bases, leaving 17 bases not matched to a gene.

The chain employs TRBV4-2 and TRBJ1-6; weak D call: TRBD1 (5 bases). The CDR3 sequence is 15 residues long. Trimming pared 0 bases from V and 10 bases from J, leaving 13 bases between. The germline V gene has CDR1 LGHNA and CDR2 YNFKEQ. CDR3 sequence: CASSQDWQGGSPLHF. The DNA for the CDR3 is TGTGCCAGCAGCCAAGATTGGCAGGGAGGGTCACCCCTCCACTTT.